A single sample is the source of the 2 T cell receptor beta chains below, sequenced in a study of molecular identifiers for immune sequencing clone quantification. One entry per CDR3 protein results from TCRdb running MiXCR on the PCR reads. The profile shows 550,000 to 750,000 distinct CDR3 sequences, 20% of them singletons. The specimen sequenced was naive CD8+ T cells from blood, with Jurkat cell RNA spiked in. Sample subset: FACS-sorted CD8+CD4-CCR7+CD45RA+ naive T cells. The receptors shown here come from a human donor in good health. Some libraries in this study had Jurkat cell RNA spiked in.

V usage is TRBV19 and J usage is TRBJ2-3; 11 nucleotides line up with TRBD2. The germline CDR1 and CDR2 sequences are LNHDA and SQIVND (reference sequence). The junction had 11 bases not matched to a gene; V was cut back by 4 bases and J by 5 bases. The CDR3 extends over 17 amino acids. This chain's CDR3 is CASSTPASGGTGDTQYF. In nucleotides, the CDR3 is TGTGCCAGTAGTACACCCGCTAGCGGGGGGACTGGAGATACGCAGTATTTT.

This clonotype has at least ten counts. The chain combines TRBV30 with TRBJ1-1, with 10 bases fitting TRBD1. The CDR3 extends over 16 amino acids. The germline V gene has CDR1 GTSNPN and CDR2 SVGIG (reference sequence). V dropped 8 bases and J dropped 3; count of bases not matched to a gene: 15. The CDR3: CAGQDRGRLYYTEAFF. Written as DNA, the CDR3 is TGTGCCGGCCAAGACAGGGGGCGGTTATATTACACTGAAGCTTTCTTT.